Below, 28 T cell receptor beta chains from the same sample are listed, as sequenced in a study of CD8+CD57+ T cells in acquired aplastic anemia (dated by TCRdb to the late 2010s). The listed sequencing device is Illumina HiSeq 2000. Genomic DNA served as template for TCR beta VDJ combination and CDR3 sequence profiling. In TCRdb, the public reads were trimmed at Q25 with fastp and aligned with MiXCR, with productive beta chains retained. Rows matching on CDR3 protein sequence are summarized as one entry with the most common DNA and genes. The sample contains about 190,000 distinct CDR3 sequences, approximately 49% of them found a single time. The top ten clonotypes cover about 17% of the sample. Sequenced material: sorted CD4+, CD8+, or CD8+CD57+ T cells (not recorded which) from PBMCs. The receptors shown here come from a human donor in good health, serving as a control.

The rearrangement uses TRBV11-2 and TRBJ2-7; D unresolved. The CDR3 sequence is 12 residues long. Trimming took 5 bases from V and 2 from J, leaving 7 bases between them. Germline V gene data show CDR1 as SGHAT and CDR2 as FQNNGV. CDR3 protein: CASSPLTYEQYF. The CDR3 DNA follows: TGTGCCAGCAGCCCACTTACCTACGAGCAGTACTTC.

The V call is TRBV15, the J call TRBJ1-1, with no clear D. Germline CDR1 LNHNV, CDR2 YYDKDF (reference sequence). Trimming cost V 1 base and J 8 bases, with 8 bases left between them. The CDR3 has 12 amino acids. The CDR3 region has the DNA TGTGCCACCAGCAGAGCAAACGGAGAAGCTTTCTTT. Protein: CATSRANGEAFF.

About this clonotype itself: A read error may produce the germline difference seen at one junction end. This chain connects TRBV20-1 to TRBJ1-2; D possibly corresponds to TRBD1 (6 bases). The CDR3 is 15 amino acids. Germline V gene sequence: CDR1 DFQATT, CDR2 SNEGSKA (reference sequence). CDR3 loop: CSARDHLDRSYGYAF. DNA for the CDR3: TGCAGTGCTAGAGATCATCTGGACAGATCTTATGGCTACGCCTTC.

This clonotype appeared a few times. This chain uses TRBV29-1 with TRBJ1-3; 12 bases are shared with TRBD1. Per germline, CDR1 SQVTM and CDR2 ANQGSEA. Trimming cost V 7 bases and J 1 base; bases outside gene matches: 5. This CDR3 is built from 15 residues. CDR3 nucleotide sequence: TGCAGCGCCCGGGACAGGGGGCGGTCTGGAAACACCATATATTTT. Amino acids: CSARDRGRSGNTIYF.

This clonotype came up many times. This rearrangement joins TRBV4-1 to TRBJ2-2, with 12 bases matching TRBD1. Germline CDR1 is MGHRA and CDR2 is YSYEKL. The CDR3 spans 16 residues. The J segment lost 7 bases and the V segment lost 2 bases, leaving 5 bases of the junction unmatched. The DNA of the CDR3 is TGCGCCAGCAGCCAATGGGGGACAGGGGGCGGCGGGGAGCTGTTTTTT. It encodes CASSQWGTGGGGELFF.

The chain employs TRBV19 and TRBJ2-7; no definite D call. The V gene's germline CDR1 is LNHDA and CDR2 SQIVND (reference sequence). This CDR3 has 13 amino acids. V lost 4 bases, J lost 0 bases, and 7 bases lay in between. The CDR3 coding sequence is TGTGCCAGTAGTAAGGCCGGCTCCTACGAGCAGTACTTC. Its protein product is CASSKAGSYEQYF.

V is TRBV10-3 and J is TRBJ2-5, with D possibly being TRBD1 (5 bases). The germline V gene has CDR1 ENHRY and CDR2 SYGVKD. The CDR3 is 16 residues long. V was cut by 2 bases and J by 2 bases, with 15 bases left in between. The CDR3 DNA sequence: TGTGCCATCAGTGAGGGGGCCCAGCCTCCTCAAGAGACCCAGTACTTC. Residues: CAISEGAQPPQETQYF.

This clonotype turned up a few times. This clone may be a read error of a much larger clone one base away. Because the CDR3 is missing its conserved closing phenylalanine or tryptophan, this is likely a read error. The gene calls are TRBV12-3 or TRBV12-4 and TRBJ2-1, with D uncertain. The CDR3 extends over 13 amino acids. The V end was cut by 7 bases, the J end by 5 bases, with 12 bases between. The CDR3 loop is CASTSDRDNEQFL. CDR3 nucleotides: TGTGCCAGCACTTCGGACCGAGACAATGAGCAGTTCCTC.

The chain carries TRBV12-5 and TRBJ2-5; 10 nucleotides align to TRBD1. V lost 5 bases and J lost 2; bases outside the gene matches: 14. Germline values: CDR1 LGHNT, CDR2 FRNRAP. This CDR3 comprises 18 residues. The CDR3 DNA is TGTGCTAGTGGTCTCGGGGGACAGGGGATCCTTTTTCAAGAGACCCAGTACTTC. It encodes CASGLGGQGILFQETQYF.

CDR3 DNA: TGTGCCAGCAGCCCAACGGGCCAATCGGGGTACAATGAGCAGTTCTTC. It specifies CASSPTGQSGYNEQFF. The V call is TRBV11-1, the J call TRBJ2-1; possible D gene TRBD2, 5 bases. Germline V lookup: CDR1 SGHAT, CDR2 FQDESV (reference sequence). The germline V and J ends were trimmed by 5 bases and 4 bases, with 18 bases remaining between them. The CDR3 consists of 16 residues.

In its sample, this clonotype was seen many times. One junction end does not reproduce the germline sequence, and a read error may be involved. The chain employs TRBV10-3 and TRBJ2-3; D perhaps matches TRBD1 (6 bases). CDR1 is ENHRY and CDR2 is SYGVKD in the germline V gene. The CDR3 covers 15 residues. The CDR3 coding sequence is TGTGCCACCAGTGGGGTGACAGGAACCACAGATACGCAGTATTTT. This encodes CATSGVTGTTDTQYF.

This clonotype was picked up one time. Given a much more abundant clone one base away, this may be a read error. This chain joins TRBV6-5 and TRBJ1-4; D might be TRBD1 (5 bases). Per germline, CDR1 MNHEY and CDR2 SVGAGI. CDR3 length: 14 amino acids. Trimming cost V 6 bases and J 6 bases, with 14 bases left between them. As DNA, the CDR3 is TGTGCCAGCAGAGGCGCAGGGTCCGATGAAAAACTGTTTTTT. It encodes CASRGAGSDEKLFF.

The genes are TRBV7-9 and TRBJ2-1, with 9 bases identical to TRBD2. Germline V CDR1 and CDR2: SEHNR, FQNEAQ (reference sequence). V dropped 5 bases and J dropped 2; count of bases not matched to a gene: 4. The CDR3 has 15 amino acids. The CDR3 reads CASSRSGGPYNEQFF. Here the CDR3 DNA reads TGTGCCAGCAGCCGAAGCGGGGGGCCCTACAATGAGCAGTTCTTC.

This clonotype was found many times. V gene TRBV4-2 combines with J gene TRBJ1-1, with 11 positions matching TRBD1. CDR3 length: 16 residues. Germline lookup yields CDR1 LGHNA and CDR2 YNFKEQ. V gave up 2 bases and J gave up 4 bases; unmatched junction bases: 6. CDR3 region: CASSQHSGTGGTEAFF. The CDR3 DNA reads as TGTGCCAGCAGCCAACACTCCGGGACAGGGGGCACTGAAGCTTTCTTT.

The chain links TRBV7-3 to TRBJ2-5, with D uncertain. The end of the DNA is better explained by TRBJ2-7, so the J call may be wrong. The germline V gene encodes CDR1 SGHTA and CDR2 FQGTGA. This CDR3 has 16 residues. The CDR3 loop is CASSLDRVKERYEQYF. For the CDR3, the DNA is TGTGCCAGCAGCTTAGATAGGGTTAAGGAGAGGTACGAGCAGTACTTC.

The chain employs TRBV28 and TRBJ1-5; D might be TRBD1 (5 bases). The CDR3 has 18 amino acids. Trimming took off 6 bases at V and 2 bases at J, with 23 bases between the two ends. Germline V gene lookup returns CDR1 MDHEN and CDR2 SYDVKM. CDR3 DNA: TGTGCCAGCAGCTTTGCCTCTGGGAGGGGTGCGGGCAATCAGCCCCAGCATTTT. Its protein is CASSFASGRGAGNQPQHF.

This clonotype was counted ten times or more. The rearrangement links TRBV2 to TRBJ1-1; possible D gene TRBD1, 5 bases. This CDR3 comprises 14 residues. The V end lost 4 bases, the J end lost 1 base, and 10 bases lay between the germline ends. From germline, CDR1 is SNHLY and CDR2 FYNNEI. CDR3 region: CASSGDSPNTEAFF. DNA for the CDR3: TGTGCCAGCAGTGGAGACAGCCCGAACACTGAAGCTTTCTTT.

Ten or more counts support this clonotype. The chain links TRBV12-5 to TRBJ2-5; 7 positions match TRBD2. Germline loops: CDR1 LGHNT, CDR2 FRNRAP. The CDR3 covers 16 residues. V shed 1 base and J 5 bases; nucleotides not matched to a gene: 10. The CDR3 protein is CASGLGSGSAVETQYF. DNA of the CDR3: TGTGCTAGTGGTTTGGGTAGCGGGTCCGCGGTCGAGACCCAGTACTTC.

This chain connects TRBV15 to TRBJ2-1; D is possibly TRBD2 (6 bases). Trimming stripped 3 bases from V and 0 bases from J, with 15 bases between. Germline CDR1 and CDR2: LNHNV and YYDKDF (reference sequence). The CDR3 consists of 17 residues. The CDR3: CATSSGGTLSSYNEQFF. The CDR3 nucleotides read TGTGCCACCAGCAGTGGGGGGACTTTGAGCTCCTACAATGAGCAGTTCTTC.

The chain carries TRBV20-1 and TRBJ1-2, with 10 bases matching TRBD1. The trim removed 5 bases at V and 4 bases at J, leaving 4 bases unmatched. This CDR3 has 13 amino acids. Germline CDR1 and CDR2: DFQATT and SNEGSKA (reference sequence). The CDR3, as DNA: TGCAGTGCTGGGGACAGGGGTGCCTATGGCTACACCTTC. Translating it yields CSAGDRGAYGYTF.

This clonotype appeared many times. This sequence joins TRBV7-9 and TRBJ1-4, with D possibly TRBD1 on 5 matching bases. In germline, CDR1 is SEHNR, CDR2 FQNEAQ (reference sequence). This CDR3 is 15 amino acids long. Trimming pared 2 bases from V and 5 bases from J, leaving 12 bases between. This CDR3 is CASSLPSAGNEKLFF. The DNA for the CDR3 is TGTGCCAGCAGCTTACCGTCGGCAGGGAATGAAAAACTGTTTTTT. Full variable domain (outside the CDR3, taken from reference TRBV7-9 and TRBJ1-4): DTGVSQNPRHKITKRGQNVTFRCDPISEHNRLYWYRQTLGQGPEFLTYFQNEAQLEKSRLLSDRFSAERPKGSFSTLEIQRTEQGDSAMYLCASSLPSAGNEKLFFGSGTQLSVL.

Details on this clonotype: This may come from a read error, since a much larger clone is one base off. The V and J genes are TRBV7-3 and TRBJ2-2, with D possibly called TRBD1 or TRBD2 (5 bases each). Germline loops: CDR1 SGHTA, CDR2 FQGTGA. The CDR3 is 13 residues long. This CDR3 reads CASSLGTPGELLF. CDR3 nucleotides: TGTGCCAGCAGCTTAGGGACCCCCGGGGAGCTGCTTTTT.

The V and J genes are TRBV7-8 and TRBJ2-7; 9 bases agree with TRBD2. The CDR3 has 14 residues. V trimming: 1 base; J trimming: 3 bases; junction bases outside the gene matches: 1. The germline V gene encodes CDR1 SGHVS and CDR2 FQNEAQ. In DNA, the CDR3 is TGTGCCAGCAGCTTAGGACTAGCGGTCTACGAGCAGTACGTC. Amino acids: CASSLGLAVYEQYV.

This sequence joins TRBV2 and TRBJ2-3; no clear D gene. Germline CDR1 and CDR2: SNHLY and FYNNEI. V was shortened by 7 bases and J by 4 bases, with 6 bases between the two germline ends. This CDR3 spans 11 amino acids. CDR3 sequence (DNA): TGTGCCAGCACATCGCCAGATACGCAGTATTTT. Translated, it gives CASTSPDTQYF.

A word on this clonotype: The germline gene is not matched at one end of the junction; a read error may be the cause. The gene calls are TRBV19 and TRBJ2-7, with D unclear. CDR3 size: 15 residues. Germline V gives CDR1 LNHDA, CDR2 SQIVND (reference sequence). The CDR3 sequence: CASSTAQLGPYEHYF. The CDR3 nucleotides are TGTGCCAGTAGTACAGCCCAGCTAGGTCCCTACGAGCATTACTTC.

Many counts were recorded for this clonotype. V gene TRBV7-2 combines with J gene TRBJ2-7, with TRBD1 matching 9 bases. CDR3 length equals 15 residues. The V and J ends lost 5 bases and 2 bases, in that order; junction bases with no gene match: 7. Per germline, CDR1 SGHTA and CDR2 FQGNSA. Here the CDR3 DNA reads TGTGCCAGCAGCCCTTTGACAGGGGGTCCCTACGAGCAGTACTTC. Protein: CASSPLTGGPYEQYF.

The genes are TRBV2 and TRBJ1-2; D gene ambiguous. The germline V and J ends were trimmed by 3 bases and 3 bases, with 8 bases remaining between them. CDR1 is SNHLY, CDR2 FYNNEI, per germline. The CDR3 is 13 amino acids. The CDR3 DNA sequence: TGTGCCAGCAGTGACGGCACCGACTATGGCTACACCTTC. Its translation is CASSDGTDYGYTF.

The chain couples TRBV20-1 to TRBJ2-7, with 8 bases that match TRBD2. This CDR3 has 13 amino acids. Germline lookup yields CDR1 DFQATT and CDR2 SNEGSKA (reference sequence). The trim removed 4 bases at V and 2 bases at J, leaving 4 bases unmatched. For the CDR3, the DNA is TGCAGTGCTATCGGGGGGGGACCCTACGAGCAGTACTTC. It is translated as CSAIGGGPYEQYF.